One sample yielded the 24 T cell receptor beta chains listed below, sequenced in a study of T cell repertoires in cytomegalovirus infection. TCRdb passed the reads through MiXCR, listing each CDR3 protein once. The table lists approximately 990,000 distinct CDR3 sequences, approximately 31% of them singletons. Their antigens are not known. Here the sequenced sample was cultured CD8+ T cells from PBMCs, taken from culture after CMV antigen stimulation. Source of these receptors: a human donor in good health (CMV status not recorded). Some clones in this sample may be carry-over from other donors' samples.

This clonotype was picked up many times. The chain has TRBV7-9 and TRBJ1-1; 7 positions agree with TRBD1. The CDR3 length is 14 residues. Trimming took 6 bases from V and 1 from J; bases not matched to a gene: 5. Per germline, CDR1 SEHNR and CDR2 FQNEAQ (reference sequence). CDR3 nucleotides: TGTGCCAGCAGGGAGCCAGGGGGGAACACTGAAGCTTTCTTT. As protein: CASREPGGNTEAFF.

The CDR3 protein is CASSLGTSADEQYV. The CDR3 DNA sequence: TGTGCCAGCAGCCTTGGGACTAGCGCAGACGAGCAGTACGTC. The gene calls are TRBV7-6 and TRBJ2-7; TRBD2 agrees at 10 bases. CDR1 is SGHVS, CDR2 FNYEAQ, per germline. The CDR3 loop spans 14 amino acids. V trimming: 5 bases; J trimming: 5 bases; junction bases outside the gene matches: 6.

Here the CDR3 reads CASSYRDELAGGLQETQYF. The CDR3 DNA reads TGTGCCAGCAGTTACCGGGATGAACTAGCGGGGGGCCTACAAGAGACCCAGTACTTC. This chain joins TRBV6-2 or TRBV6-3 and TRBJ2-5; TRBD2 agrees at 12 bases. V gave up 2 bases and J gave up 2 bases; unmatched junction bases: 12. Germline-derived CDR1 and CDR2 are MNHEY and SVGEGT. This CDR3 is 19 amino acids long.

The CDR3 DNA reads as TGTGCCAGCAGTGAATTAGGGGGACAGGACAATGAGCAGTTCTTC. As protein: CASSELGGQDNEQFF. This chain links TRBV6-1 with TRBJ2-1; TRBD1 aligns across 8 bases. With 2 bases clipped from V and 5 bases from J, the junction kept 5 bases outside the gene matches. The CDR3 runs to 15 residues. Germline V gene sequence: CDR1 MNHNS, CDR2 SASEGT.

Many counts were recorded for this clonotype. The chain is built from TRBV7-2 and TRBJ2-7, with a weak D call TRBD2 (5 bases). V was trimmed by 1 base and J by 0 bases, leaving 10 bases between them. Germline V gene lookup returns CDR1 SGHTA and CDR2 FQGNSA. The CDR3 loop spans 15 amino acids. The CDR3: CASSLGPGSSYEQYF. CDR3 nucleotides: TGTGCCAGCAGCTTAGGGCCGGGGAGCTCCTACGAGCAGTACTTC.

This chain connects TRBV27 to TRBJ2-7; D is possibly TRBD2 (7 bases). This CDR3 region has 13 residues. Trimming cost V 6 bases and J 2 bases, with 11 bases left between them. Germline CDR1 is MNHEY and CDR2 is SMNVEV (reference sequence). The CDR3 bases are TGTGCCAGCAGAGGGGGGGTACCCTACGAGCAGTACGTC. Residues: CASRGGVPYEQYV.

The CDR3 protein is CASSSRGRSIWNYGYTF. CDR3 nucleotide sequence: TGTGCCAGCAGTTCCAGGGGGCGATCCATTTGGAATTATGGCTACACCTTC. The J gene is TRBJ1-2, the V gene TRBV6-9; 8 bases are shared with TRBD1. The junction had 15 bases not matched to a gene; V was cut back by 4 bases and J by 5 bases. Germline V gives CDR1 MNHGY, CDR2 SVAAGI. There are 17 residues in the CDR3.

This clonotype was seen only a few times. The genes are TRBV20-1 and TRBJ2-2; the match to TRBD1 covers 9 bases. The CDR3 extends over 17 amino acids. The germline V gene has CDR1 DFQATT and CDR2 SNEGSKA (reference sequence). The ends lost 5 bases at V and 3 bases at J; junction bases unmatched: 13. The CDR3 nucleotides are TGCAGTGCTCGGACAGACCCGGGACAGGGAGACACCGGGGAGCTGTTTTTT. Translation: CSARTDPGQGDTGELFF.

This clonotype was observed at least ten times. The chain combines TRBV7-6 with TRBJ2-1; TRBD2 matches 7 bases. The V gene's germline CDR1 is SGHVS and CDR2 FNYEAQ. V was pared by 4 bases and J by 0 bases, with 6 bases of the junction left unmatched. This CDR3 comprises 16 residues. The CDR3 loop is CASSSLARSSYNEQFF. CDR3 bases: TGTGCCAGCAGCTCACTAGCGAGGAGCTCCTACAATGAGCAGTTCTTC.

This clonotype was recorded many times. The V call is TRBV7-2, the J call TRBJ2-7, with 11 bases aligning to TRBD1. V was pared by 5 bases and J by 3 bases, with 9 bases of the junction left unmatched. The CDR3 runs to 16 residues. Germline values: CDR1 SGHTA, CDR2 FQGNSA. This CDR3 is CASSAYGTGGLYEQYF. The DNA of the CDR3 is TGTGCCAGCAGCGCCTATGGGACAGGGGGTCTCTACGAGCAGTACTTC.

This clonotype was detected many times. The rearrangement links TRBV7-9 to TRBJ2-1; 8 nucleotides align to TRBD2. CDR3 length: 15 residues. Trimming took 2 bases from V and 7 from J; bases not matched to a gene: 7. Germline V gene sequence: CDR1 SEHNR, CDR2 FQNEAQ (reference sequence). DNA of the CDR3: TGTGCCAGCAGCTTAACCGGGGGGGCAGTAAATGAGCAGTTCTTC. Protein sequence: CASSLTGGAVNEQFF. Together with reference TRBV7-9 and TRBJ2-1, the CDR3 gives the full variable domain: DTGVSQNPRHKITKRGQNVTFRCDPISEHNRLYWYRQTLGQGPEFLTYFQNEAQLEKSRLLSDRFSAERPKGSFSTLEIQRTEQGDSAMYLCASSLTGGAVNEQFFGPGTRLTVL.

This clonotype was detected a few times. The chain uses TRBV28 and TRBJ1-2; D perhaps matches TRBD1 (6 bases). Germline V gene data show CDR1 as MDHEN and CDR2 as SYDVKM. The CDR3 length is 14 residues. V was pared by 3 bases and J by 4 bases, with 12 bases between. For the CDR3, the DNA is TGTGCCAGCAGTTTGAGGGGGGACGCCTATGGCTACACCTTC. Its translation: CASSLRGDAYGYTF.

The V gene is TRBV15, the J gene TRBJ2-3; D might be TRBD1 (6 bases). V was trimmed by 2 bases and J by 4 bases, leaving 13 bases between them. The CDR3 length is 15 residues. Germline V gene lookup returns CDR1 LNHNV and CDR2 YYDKDF (reference sequence). CDR3 residues: CATSRPGHQPDTQYF. In DNA form, the CDR3 reads TGTGCCACCAGCAGACCGGGACATCAACCAGATACGCAGTATTTT. Filled out from reference TRBV15 and TRBJ2-3, the complete variable domain reads DAMVIQNPRYQVTQFGKPVTLSCSQTLNHNVMYWYQQKSSQAPKLLFHYYDKDFNNEADTPDNFQSRRPNTSFCFLDIRSPGLGDTAMYLCATSRPGHQPDTQYFGPGTRLTVL.

V is TRBV6-1 and J is TRBJ1-5, with a tentative D call TRBD1 (6 bases). CDR3 length: 14 residues. Per the germline V gene, CDR1 is MNHNS and CDR2 is SASEGT. V was clipped by 3 bases and J by 4 bases, with 10 bases between them. The CDR3 sequence is CASSDWQGNQPQHF. The CDR3 nucleotides are TGTGCCAGCAGTGATTGGCAGGGGAATCAGCCCCAGCATTTT.

This clonotype was counted between two and nine times. The CDR3 is CAISESRTDIQYF. The CDR3 nucleotides read TGTGCCATCAGTGAGTCAAGAACGGACATTCAGTACTTC. The rearrangement uses TRBV10-3 and TRBJ2-4; D is ambiguous. The V gene lost 0 bases and the J gene lost 8 bases, with 8 bases spanning the gap. The CDR3 has 13 amino acids. CDR1 is ENHRY, CDR2 SYGVKD, per germline.

This clonotype was observed a handful of times. The chain is built from TRBV5-4 and TRBJ1-4; 11 bases align to TRBD1. With V trimmed by 2 bases and J by 0 bases, 3 bases remained unmatched. In germline, CDR1 is SGHNT, CDR2 YYREEE (reference sequence). This CDR3 comprises 17 residues. The CDR3 spells CASSFWGQGATNEKLFF. The DNA for the CDR3 is TGTGCCAGCAGCTTTTGGGGACAGGGGGCAACTAATGAAAAACTGTTTTTT.

There are a few counts of this clonotype. The chain has TRBV9 and TRBJ1-1; weak D call: TRBD1 (5 bases). The V gene lost 0 bases and the J gene lost 0 bases, with 15 bases spanning the gap. The V gene's germline CDR1 is SGDLS and CDR2 YYNGEE. The CDR3 length is 17 residues. The CDR3 DNA sequence: TGTGCCAGCAGCGTAGGGGACGGAACCTTAATGAACACTGAAGCTTTCTTT. The encoded protein is CASSVGDGTLMNTEAFF. The full variable domain, in which reference TRBV9 and TRBJ1-1 provide the parts outside the CDR3, is DSGVTQTPKHLITATGQRVTLRCSPRSGDLSVYWYQQSLDQGLQFLIQYYNGEERAKGNILERFSAQQFPDLHSELNLSSLELGDSALYFCASSVGDGTLMNTEAFFGQGTRLTVV.

This clonotype has more than one count but fewer than ten. The CDR3 nucleotides read TGTGCCAGTAGTATGCTAACCGGGGAGCTGTTTTTT. It encodes CASSMLTGELFF. This chain joins TRBV19 and TRBJ2-2; D gene uncertain. Trimming cost V 3 bases and J 5 bases, with 4 bases left between them. Germline V lookup: CDR1 LNHDA, CDR2 SQIVND (reference sequence). The length of the CDR3 is 12 residues.

The rearrangement joins TRBV9 to TRBJ1-1; D remains unclear. CDR1 is SGDLS and CDR2 is YYNGEE in the germline V gene. CDR3 length equals 15 residues. With 4 bases removed from V and 1 base from J, the gap between germline ends came to 14 bases. The CDR3 DNA sequence: TGTGCCAGCAGCCCCGGCGGGCAGCCGAACACTGAAGCTTTCTTT. This translates into CASSPGGQPNTEAFF.

A few counts support this clonotype. The chain recombines TRBV27 with TRBJ1-2; 7 bases fit TRBD1. CDR1 is MNHEY and CDR2 is SMNVEV in the germline V gene (reference sequence). The CDR3 has 15 amino acids. V lost 6 bases and J lost 4; bases outside the gene matches: 11. CDR3 sequence: CASRLTGTDFYGYTF. The CDR3 DNA follows: TGTGCCAGCAGACTTACCGGGACAGATTTCTATGGCTACACCTTC.

This clonotype was counted a few times. One junction end disagrees with the germline gene, perhaps due to a read error. V and J are TRBV7-9 and TRBJ2-3; the D gene could be TRBD1 or TRBD2 (6 bases each). Per the germline V gene, CDR1 is SEHNR and CDR2 is FQNEAQ (reference sequence). The CDR3 runs to 11 residues. CDR3 loop: CASSLGGGTDF. In nucleotides, the CDR3 is TGTGCCAGCAGCTTAGGAGGGGGGACGGATTTT.

This clonotype was picked up one time. This sequence joins TRBV15 and TRBJ1-5; no clear D gene. The V end was cut by 2 bases, the J end by 7 bases, with 18 bases between. The CDR3 consists of 16 residues. Germline values: CDR1 LNHNV, CDR2 YYDKDF (reference sequence). CDR3: CATSRFGNPGRQPQHF. The CDR3 bases are TGTGCCACCAGCAGATTTGGGAACCCGGGGAGACAGCCCCAGCATTTT.

The chain uses TRBV10-3 and TRBJ2-6; D is ambiguous. CDR3 length: 17 residues. Per germline, CDR1 ENHRY and CDR2 SYGVKD. The germline V and J ends were trimmed by 8 bases and 1 base, with 18 bases remaining between them. As DNA, the CDR3 is TGTGCCATCCGCTCTCGGTCCGATTATTCTGGGGCCAACGTCCTGACTTTC. The encoded protein is CAIRSRSDYSGANVLTF.

This clonotype was counted a single time. V usage is TRBV4-1 and J usage is TRBJ2-1; D is possibly TRBD2 (6 bases). This CDR3 is 17 amino acids long. CDR1 MGHRA and CDR2 YSYEKL come from the germline V gene. The germline V and J ends were trimmed by 0 bases and 0 bases, with 12 bases remaining between them. The CDR3 nucleotides read TGCGCCAGCAGCCAAGATATAGCGGCGAGCTCCTACAATGAGCAGTTCTTC. Protein sequence: CASSQDIAASSYNEQFF.